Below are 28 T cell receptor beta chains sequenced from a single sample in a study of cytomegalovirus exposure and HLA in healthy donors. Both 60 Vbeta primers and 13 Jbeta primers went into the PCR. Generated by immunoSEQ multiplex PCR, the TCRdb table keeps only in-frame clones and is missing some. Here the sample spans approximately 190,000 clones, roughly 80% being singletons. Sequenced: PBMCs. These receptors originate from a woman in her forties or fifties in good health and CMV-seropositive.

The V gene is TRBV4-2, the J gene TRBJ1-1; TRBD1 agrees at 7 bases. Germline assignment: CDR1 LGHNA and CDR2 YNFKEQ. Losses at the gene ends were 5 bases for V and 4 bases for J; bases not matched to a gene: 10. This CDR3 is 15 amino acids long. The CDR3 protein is CASSLAEAGGTEAFF. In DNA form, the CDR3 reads TGTGCCAGCAGCTTGGCTGAGGCAGGGGGCACTGAAGCTTTCTTT.

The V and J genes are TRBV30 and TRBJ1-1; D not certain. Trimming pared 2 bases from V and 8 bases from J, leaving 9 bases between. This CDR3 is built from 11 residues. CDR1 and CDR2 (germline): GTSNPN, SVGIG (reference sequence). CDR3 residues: CAWSPTREAFF. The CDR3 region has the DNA TGTGCCTGGAGTCCAACACGAGAAGCTTTCTTT.

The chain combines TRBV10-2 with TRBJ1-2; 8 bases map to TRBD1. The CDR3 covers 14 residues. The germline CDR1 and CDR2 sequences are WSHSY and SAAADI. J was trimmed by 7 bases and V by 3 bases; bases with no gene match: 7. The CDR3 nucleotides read TGCGCCAGCAGTGACGGCCAGGGGGCAGGTGGCTACACCTTC. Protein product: CASSDGQGAGGYTF.

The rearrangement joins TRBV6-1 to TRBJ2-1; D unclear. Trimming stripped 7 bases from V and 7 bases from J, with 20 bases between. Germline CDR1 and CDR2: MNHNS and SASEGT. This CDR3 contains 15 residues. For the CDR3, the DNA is TGTGCCAGCACGGCGGAACCGCTCCCCCAGAATGAGCAGTTCTTC. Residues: CASTAEPLPQNEQFF.

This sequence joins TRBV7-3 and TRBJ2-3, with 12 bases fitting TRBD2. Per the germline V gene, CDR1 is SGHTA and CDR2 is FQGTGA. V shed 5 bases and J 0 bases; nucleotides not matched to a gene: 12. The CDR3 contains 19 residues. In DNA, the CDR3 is TGTGCCAGCAGCCTTCGACTAGCGGGGGCCCCCCTTAGCACAGATACGCAGTATTTT. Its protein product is CASSLRLAGAPLSTDTQYF.

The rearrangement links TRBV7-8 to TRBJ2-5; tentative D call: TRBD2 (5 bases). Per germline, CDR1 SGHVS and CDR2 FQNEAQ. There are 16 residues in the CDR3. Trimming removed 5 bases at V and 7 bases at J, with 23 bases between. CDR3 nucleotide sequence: TGTGCCAGCAGCGCGGACGGACTCGGGCCCTCTGGGACCCAGTACTTC. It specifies CASSADGLGPSGTQYF.

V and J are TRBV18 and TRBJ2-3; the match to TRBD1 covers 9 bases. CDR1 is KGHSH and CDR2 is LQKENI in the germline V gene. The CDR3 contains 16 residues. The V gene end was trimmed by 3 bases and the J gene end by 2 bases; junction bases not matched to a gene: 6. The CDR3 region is CASSPRDRAYTDTQYF. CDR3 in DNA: TGTGCCAGCTCACCTCGGGACAGGGCCTACACAGATACGCAGTATTTT.

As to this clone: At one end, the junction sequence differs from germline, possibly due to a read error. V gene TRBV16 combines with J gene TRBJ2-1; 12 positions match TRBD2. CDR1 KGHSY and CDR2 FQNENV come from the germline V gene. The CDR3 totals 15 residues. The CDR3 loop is CAGSTRLAGDNEQFF. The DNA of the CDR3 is TGTGCCGGCAGCACTAGACTAGCGGGGGACAATGAGCAGTTCTTC.

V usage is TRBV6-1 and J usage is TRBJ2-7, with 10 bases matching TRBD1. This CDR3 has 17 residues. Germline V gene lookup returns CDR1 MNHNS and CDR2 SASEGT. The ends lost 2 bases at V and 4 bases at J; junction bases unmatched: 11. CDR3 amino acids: CASSEWGPGQGMYEQYF. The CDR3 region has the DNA TGTGCCAGCAGTGAATGGGGGCCGGGACAGGGGATGTACGAGCAGTACTTC.

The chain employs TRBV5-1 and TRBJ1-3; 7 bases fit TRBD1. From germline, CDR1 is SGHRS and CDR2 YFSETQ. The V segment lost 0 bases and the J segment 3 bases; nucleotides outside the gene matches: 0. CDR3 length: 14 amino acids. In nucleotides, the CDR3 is TGCGCCAGCAGCTTGGCAGGGGGTGGAAACACCATATATTTT. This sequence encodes CASSLAGGGNTIYF.

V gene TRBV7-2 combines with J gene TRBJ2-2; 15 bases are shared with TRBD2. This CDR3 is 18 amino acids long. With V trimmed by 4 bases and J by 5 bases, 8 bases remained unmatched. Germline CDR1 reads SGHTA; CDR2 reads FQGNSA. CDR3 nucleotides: TGTGCCAGCAGCTCCCGGACTAGCGGGGGGGGCCAAACCGGGGAGCTGTTTTTT. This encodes CASSSRTSGGGQTGELFF.

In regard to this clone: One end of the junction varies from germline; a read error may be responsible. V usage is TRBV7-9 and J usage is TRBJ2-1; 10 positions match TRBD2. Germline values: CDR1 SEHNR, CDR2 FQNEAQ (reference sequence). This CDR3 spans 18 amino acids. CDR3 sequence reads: CSSSLSPRAGGPRNEQFF. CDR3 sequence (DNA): TGTTCCAGCAGCTTATCCCCCCGAGCGGGGGGGCCGAGGAATGAGCAGTTCTTC.

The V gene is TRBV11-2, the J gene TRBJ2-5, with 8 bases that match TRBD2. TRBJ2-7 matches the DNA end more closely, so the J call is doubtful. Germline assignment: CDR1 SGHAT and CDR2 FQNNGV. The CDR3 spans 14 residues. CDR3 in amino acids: CASSFAGGYYEQYF. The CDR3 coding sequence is TGTGCCAGCAGCTTTGCGGGGGGTTATTACGAGCAGTACTTC.

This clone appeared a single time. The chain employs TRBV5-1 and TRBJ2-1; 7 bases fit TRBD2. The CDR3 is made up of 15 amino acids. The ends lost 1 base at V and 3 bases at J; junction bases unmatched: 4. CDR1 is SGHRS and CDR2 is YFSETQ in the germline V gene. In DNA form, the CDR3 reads TGCGCCAGCAGCTTGAGCGGGGTTGACTACAATGAGCAGTTCTTC. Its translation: CASSLSGVDYNEQFF. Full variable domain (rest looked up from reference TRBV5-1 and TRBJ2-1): KAGVTQTPRYLIKTRGQQVTLSCSPISGHRSVSWYQQTPGQGLQFLFEYFSETQRNKGNFPGRFSGRQFSNSRSEMNVSTLELGDSALYLCASSLSGVDYNEQFFGPGTRLTVL.

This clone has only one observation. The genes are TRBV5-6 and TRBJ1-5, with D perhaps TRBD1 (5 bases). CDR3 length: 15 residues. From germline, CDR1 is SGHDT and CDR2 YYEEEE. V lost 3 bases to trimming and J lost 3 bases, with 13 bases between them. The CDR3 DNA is TGTGCCAGCAGCTATCGGGGGACCTCCAATCAGCCCCAGCATTTT. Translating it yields CASSYRGTSNQPQHF.

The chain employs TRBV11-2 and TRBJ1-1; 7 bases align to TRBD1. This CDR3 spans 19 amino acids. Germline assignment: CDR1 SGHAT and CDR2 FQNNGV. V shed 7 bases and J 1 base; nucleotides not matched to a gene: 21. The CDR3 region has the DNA TGTGCCAGCAATAGATCCCCTCTGCAAAACAGGGGAAGGAACACTGAAGCTTTCTTT. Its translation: CASNRSPLQNRGRNTEAFF.

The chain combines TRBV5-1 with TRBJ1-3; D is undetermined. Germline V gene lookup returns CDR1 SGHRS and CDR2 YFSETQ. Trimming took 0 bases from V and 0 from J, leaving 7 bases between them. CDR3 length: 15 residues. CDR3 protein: CASSLDPSSGNTIYF. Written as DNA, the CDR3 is TGCGCCAGCAGCTTGGACCCGAGCTCTGGAAACACCATATATTTT.

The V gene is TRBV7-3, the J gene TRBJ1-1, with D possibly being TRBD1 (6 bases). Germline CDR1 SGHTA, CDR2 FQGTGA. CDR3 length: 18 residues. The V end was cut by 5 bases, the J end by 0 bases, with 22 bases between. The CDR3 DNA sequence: TGTGCCAGCAGCCCTATAGGGGGATTTGGCGGATTGAACACTGAAGCTTTCTTT. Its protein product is CASSPIGGFGGLNTEAFF.

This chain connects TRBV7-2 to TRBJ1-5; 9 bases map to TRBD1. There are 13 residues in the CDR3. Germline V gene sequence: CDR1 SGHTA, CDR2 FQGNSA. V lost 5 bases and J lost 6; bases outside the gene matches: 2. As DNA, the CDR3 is TGTGCCAGCAGCACGGACAGGGGTCAGCCCCAGCATTTT. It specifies CASSTDRGQPQHF.

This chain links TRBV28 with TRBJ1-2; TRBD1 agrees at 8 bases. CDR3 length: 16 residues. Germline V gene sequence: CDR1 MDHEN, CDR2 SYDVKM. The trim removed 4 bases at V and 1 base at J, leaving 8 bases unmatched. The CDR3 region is CASSSGQGLLNYGYTF. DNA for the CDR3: TGTGCCAGCAGTTCCGGACAGGGACTACTTAACTATGGCTACACCTTC.

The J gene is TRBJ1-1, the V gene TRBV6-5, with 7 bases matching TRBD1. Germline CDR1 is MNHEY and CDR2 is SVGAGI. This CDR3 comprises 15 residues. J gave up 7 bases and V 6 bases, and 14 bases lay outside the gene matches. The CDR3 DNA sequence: TGTGCCAGCAGCACCTATGAGACAGGGCGGGGTGAAGCTTTCTTT. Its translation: CASSTYETGRGEAFF.

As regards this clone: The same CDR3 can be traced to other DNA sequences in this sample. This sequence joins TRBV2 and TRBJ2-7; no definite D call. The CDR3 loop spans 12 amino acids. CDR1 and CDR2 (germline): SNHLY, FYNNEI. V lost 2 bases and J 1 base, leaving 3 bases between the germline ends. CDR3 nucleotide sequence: TGTGCCAGCAGTGAACAGTCCTACGAGCAGTACTTC. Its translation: CASSEQSYEQYF.

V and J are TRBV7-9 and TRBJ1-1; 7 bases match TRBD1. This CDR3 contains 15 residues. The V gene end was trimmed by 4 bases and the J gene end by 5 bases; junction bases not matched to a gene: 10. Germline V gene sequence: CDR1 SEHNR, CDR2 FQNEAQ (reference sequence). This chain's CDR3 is CASSSAGRGDTEAFF. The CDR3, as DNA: TGTGCCAGCAGCTCGGCGGGCAGGGGGGATACTGAAGCTTTCTTT.

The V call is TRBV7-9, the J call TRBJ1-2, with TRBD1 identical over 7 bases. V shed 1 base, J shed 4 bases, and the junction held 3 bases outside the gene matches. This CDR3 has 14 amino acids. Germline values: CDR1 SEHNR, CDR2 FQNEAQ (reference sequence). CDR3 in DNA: TGTGCCAGCAGCTTAGTCACAGGGGCCTATGGCTACACCTTC. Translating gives CASSLVTGAYGYTF.

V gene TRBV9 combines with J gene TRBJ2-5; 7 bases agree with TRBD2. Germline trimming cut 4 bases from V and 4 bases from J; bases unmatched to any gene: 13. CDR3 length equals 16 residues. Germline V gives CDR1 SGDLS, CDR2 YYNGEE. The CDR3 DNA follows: TGTGCCAGCAGCCCCGATAGGAGACTAGCCTCAGAGACCCAGTACTTC. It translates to CASSPDRRLASETQYF.

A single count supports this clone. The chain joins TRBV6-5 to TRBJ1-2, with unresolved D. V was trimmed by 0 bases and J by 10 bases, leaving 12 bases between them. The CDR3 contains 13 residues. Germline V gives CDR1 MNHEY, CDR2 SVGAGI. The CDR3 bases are TGTGCCAGCAGTTACTCGAGTAGTATCCCCTACACCTTC. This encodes CASSYSSSIPYTF.

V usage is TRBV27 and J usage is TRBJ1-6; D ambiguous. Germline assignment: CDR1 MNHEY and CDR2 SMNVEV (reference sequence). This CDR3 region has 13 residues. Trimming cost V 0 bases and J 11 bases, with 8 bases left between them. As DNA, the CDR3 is TGTGCCAGCAGTTTATCGGGGAGACCACCCCTCCACTTT. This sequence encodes CASSLSGRPPLHF.

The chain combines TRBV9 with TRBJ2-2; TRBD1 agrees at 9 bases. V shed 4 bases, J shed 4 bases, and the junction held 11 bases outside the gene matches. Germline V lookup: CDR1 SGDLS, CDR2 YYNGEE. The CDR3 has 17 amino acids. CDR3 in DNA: TGTGCCAGCAGCCCAAAGCCGGGACAGGGAATCACCGGGGAGCTGTTTTTT. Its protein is CASSPKPGQGITGELFF.